Each of the 18 T cell receptor beta chains below was sequenced from the same sample in a study of blood T cell repertoires in COVID-19. Libraries were prepared by immunoSEQ multiplex PCR; TCRdb keeps only in-frame clonotypes and omits some of them. Among approximately 240,000 clones listed, around 84% were seen once. The sample comprised peripheral blood. These receptors came from a woman older than 75 with active or convalescent COVID-19.

This chain links TRBV7-2 with TRBJ1-2; 8 bases fit TRBD1. The CDR3 covers 14 residues. From germline, CDR1 is SGHTA and CDR2 FQGNSA. The V gene end was trimmed by 4 bases and the J gene end by 4 bases; junction bases not matched to a gene: 5. The CDR3 region has the DNA TGTGCCAGCAGCTCGGTCACAGGGGGCTATGGCTACACCTTC. Translating gives CASSSVTGGYGYTF.

The genes are TRBV19 and TRBJ2-1; TRBD2 matches 8 bases. The V segment lost 7 bases and the J segment 3 bases; nucleotides outside the gene matches: 8. Germline V CDR1 and CDR2: LNHDA, SQIVND (reference sequence). This CDR3 has 15 residues. The CDR3 here is CASNAGGRIYNEQFF. In DNA, the CDR3 is TGTGCCAGTAACGCGGGGGGAAGGATCTACAATGAGCAGTTCTTC.

V usage is TRBV6-1 and J usage is TRBJ2-3, with 11 bases matching TRBD2. CDR1 and CDR2 from the germline V gene are MNHNS and SASEGT. CDR3 size: 17 residues. V lost 3 bases and J lost 1; bases outside the gene matches: 6. The CDR3 loop reads CASSEASGGRGTDTQYF. CDR3 DNA sequence: TGTGCCAGCAGTGAGGCTAGCGGGGGGAGGGGCACAGATACGCAGTATTTT.

This sequence joins TRBV6-1 and TRBJ2-7; unclear D gene. CDR3 length: 13 residues. Trimming pared 1 base from V and 3 bases from J, leaving 7 bases between. Germline lookup yields CDR1 MNHNS and CDR2 SASEGT. This CDR3 reads CASSEVADYEQYF. The CDR3 DNA is TGTGCCAGCAGTGAAGTGGCGGACTACGAGCAGTACTTC.

This chain connects TRBV20-1 to TRBJ2-7; possibly TRBD2 for D (6 bases). This CDR3 is 11 amino acids long. Germline CDR1 reads DFQATT; CDR2 reads SNEGSKA (reference sequence). Trimming took off 6 bases at V and 3 bases at J, with 9 bases between the two ends. The CDR3 sequence: CSAIAVYEQYF. The CDR3 DNA reads as TGCAGTGCAATAGCGGTCTACGAGCAGTACTTC.

As to this clone: Different DNA sequences within this sample yield the same CDR3. This chain joins TRBV28 and TRBJ2-2; TRBD1 agrees at 9 bases. The CDR3 covers 14 residues. The germline V gene encodes CDR1 MDHEN and CDR2 SYDVKM. After removal of 6 bases from V and 1 base from J, the junction contained 0 bases not matched to a gene. The CDR3 region is CASRGQGNTGELFF. DNA of the CDR3: TGTGCCAGCAGGGGACAGGGGAACACCGGGGAGCTGTTTTTT.

The table lists this clone with a count of one. The chain has TRBV7-8 and TRBJ1-6, with D perhaps matching TRBD1 (5 bases). This CDR3 comprises 14 residues. Trimming cost V 0 bases and J 8 bases, with 8 bases left between them. Germline assignment: CDR1 SGHVS and CDR2 FQNEAQ. The CDR3 coding sequence is TGTGCCAGCAGCTTAGCGGGAGGGGATTCACCCCTCCACTTT. This sequence encodes CASSLAGGDSPLHF.

This clone was seen just once. This CDR3 is CASSIGTSGVKGTQYF. The CDR3, as DNA: TGTGCCAGCAGTATAGGTACAAGCGGGGTCAAGGGGACCCAGTACTTC. V usage is TRBV25-1 and J usage is TRBJ2-5; TRBD2 aligns across 7 bases. The CDR3 spans 16 residues. The V gene end was trimmed by 5 bases and the J gene end by 7 bases; junction bases not matched to a gene: 16. Germline V gene sequence: CDR1 MGHDK, CDR2 SYGVNS.

The V gene is TRBV18, the J gene TRBJ2-7; D call uncertain. The germline CDR1 and CDR2 sequences are KGHSH and LQKENI. Between the trimmed V and J ends, which lost 1 base and 2 bases, there was a span of 6 bases. This CDR3 has 13 residues. CDR3 sequence: CASSPRQAYEQYF. CDR3 in DNA: TGTGCCAGCTCACCACGTCAGGCCTACGAGCAGTACTTC.

V usage is TRBV24-1 and J usage is TRBJ2-1, with D tentatively TRBD2 (5 bases). Per germline, CDR1 KGHDR and CDR2 SFDVKD. This CDR3 contains 13 residues. The V end lost 3 bases, the J end lost 7 bases, and 9 bases lay between the germline ends. CDR3 region: CATSDPSKNEQFF. The CDR3 nucleotides read TGTGCCACCAGTGATCCTAGCAAAAATGAGCAGTTCTTC.

This clone turned up a few times. V is TRBV23-1 and J is TRBJ1-5, with D perhaps TRBD1 (6 bases). TRBV23-1 qualifies as an ORF whose function is uncertain. This CDR3 spans 16 amino acids. The V end was cut by 3 bases, the J end by 1 base, with 13 bases between. The CDR3 region has the DNA TGCGCCAGCAGTCATCGAGGGGGACCAAGCAATCAGCCCCAGCATTTT. Translating gives CASSHRGGPSNQPQHF.

This sequence joins TRBV4-3 and TRBJ1-1; 7 bases are shared with TRBD1. Trimming removed 1 base from V and 0 bases from J; junction bases left unmatched: 11. The CDR3 has 18 residues. Looked up from germline, CDR1 is LGHNA and CDR2 is YSLEER. The CDR3: CASSQVAPWTGLNTEAFF. The CDR3 nucleotides read TGCGCCAGCAGCCAAGTTGCCCCCTGGACAGGTTTGAACACTGAAGCTTTCTTT.

This clone turned up a few times. The chain recombines TRBV7-2 with TRBJ2-5; 8 positions agree with TRBD2. CDR1 is SGHTA and CDR2 is FQGNSA in the germline V gene. J lost 5 bases, V lost 5 bases, and 7 bases had no gene match. The CDR3 loop spans 14 amino acids. CDR3 loop: CASSRRLAGETQYF. The CDR3 DNA reads TGTGCCAGCAGCCGGCGGTTAGCGGGGGAGACCCAGTACTTC.

The rearrangement joins TRBV5-4 to TRBJ1-4; D ambiguous. CDR3 length: 14 amino acids. The V end lost 5 bases, the J end lost 0 bases, and 8 bases lay between the germline ends. The germline gives CDR1 SGHNT, CDR2 YYREEE (reference sequence). The DNA of the CDR3 is TGTGCCAGCAGTTACACCGCAACTAATGAAAAACTGTTTTTT. It is translated as CASSYTATNEKLFF.

This clone was seen just once. V is TRBV18 and J is TRBJ1-1, with 10 bases fitting TRBD1. This CDR3 is 16 amino acids long. The V gene end was trimmed by 4 bases and the J gene end by 5 bases; junction bases not matched to a gene: 10. Germline assignment: CDR1 KGHSH and CDR2 LQKENI. The CDR3 loop reads CASSRPTGGGGTEAFF. In DNA form, the CDR3 reads TGTGCCAGCTCACGACCGACAGGGGGCGGGGGGACTGAAGCTTTCTTT.

The CDR3: CASSLDGPSSYNEQFF. Written as DNA, the CDR3 is TGTGCCAGCAGCTTGGATGGGCCCAGCTCCTACAATGAGCAGTTCTTC. The rearrangement links TRBV5-4 to TRBJ2-1; D not resolved. V lost 0 bases, J lost 0 bases, and 10 bases lay in between. The germline gives CDR1 SGHNT, CDR2 YYREEE (reference sequence). The CDR3 has 16 amino acids.

This chain joins TRBV20-1 and TRBJ2-7; 10 bases match TRBD2. The CDR3 is 17 residues long. With 3 bases clipped from V and 3 bases from J, the junction kept 14 bases outside the gene matches. The germline V gene has CDR1 DFQATT and CDR2 SNEGSKA (reference sequence). The CDR3 loop is CSASWGVAGGRGYEQYF. As DNA, the CDR3 is TGCAGTGCTAGTTGGGGGGTAGCGGGAGGCAGGGGCTACGAGCAGTACTTC.

The chain uses TRBV5-1 and TRBJ1-2; D may be TRBD1 (6 bases). The CDR3 contains 16 residues. In germline, CDR1 is SGHRS, CDR2 YFSETQ. Trimming stripped 4 bases from V and 8 bases from J, with 24 bases between. CDR3 sequence (DNA): TGCGCCAGCAGCGCAAATCCGGGACAAGGAAACGGCGGCTACACCTTC. It specifies CASSANPGQGNGGYTF.